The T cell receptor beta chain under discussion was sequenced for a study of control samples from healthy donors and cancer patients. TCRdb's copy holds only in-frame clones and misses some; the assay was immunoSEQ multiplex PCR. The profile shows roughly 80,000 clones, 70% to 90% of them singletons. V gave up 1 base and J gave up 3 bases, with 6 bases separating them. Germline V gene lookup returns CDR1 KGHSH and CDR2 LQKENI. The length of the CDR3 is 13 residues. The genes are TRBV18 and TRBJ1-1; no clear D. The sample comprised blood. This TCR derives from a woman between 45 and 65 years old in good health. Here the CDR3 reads CASSPRGDTEAFF. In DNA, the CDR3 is TGTGCCAGCTCACCACGCGGAGACACTGAAGCTTTCTTT.